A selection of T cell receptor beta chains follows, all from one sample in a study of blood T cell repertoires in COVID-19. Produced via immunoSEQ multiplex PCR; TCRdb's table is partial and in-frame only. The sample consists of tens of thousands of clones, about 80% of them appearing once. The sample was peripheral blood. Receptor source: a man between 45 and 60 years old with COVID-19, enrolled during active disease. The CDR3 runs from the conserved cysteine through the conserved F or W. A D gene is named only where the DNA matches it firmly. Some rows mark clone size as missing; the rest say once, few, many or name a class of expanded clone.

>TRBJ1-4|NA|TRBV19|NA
CASSQQGVFVEKLFF
TGTGCCAGTAGCCAACAGGGAGTCTTCGTTGAAAAACTGTTTTTT
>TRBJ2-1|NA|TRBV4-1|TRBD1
CASSQDRRGQGAYNEQFF
TGCGCCAGCAGCCAAGATCGTCGGGGACAGGGGGCGTACAATGAGCAGTTCTTC
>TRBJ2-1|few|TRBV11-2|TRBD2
CASSAPGLAGGISYNEQFF
TGTGCCAGCAGCGCGCCGGGACTAGCGGGAGGGATATCCTACAATGAGCAGTTCTTC
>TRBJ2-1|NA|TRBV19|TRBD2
CASTSGLAGEANEQFF
TGTGCCAGTACCTCTGGACTAGCGGGAGAGGCTAATGAGCAGTTCTTC
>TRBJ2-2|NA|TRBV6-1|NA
CASSEIGTQTGELFF
TGTGCCAGCAGTGAAATCGGGACACAGACCGGGGAGCTGTTTTTT
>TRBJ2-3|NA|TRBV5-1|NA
CASSLQGDKQYF
TGCGCCAGCAGCCTACAGGGCGATAAGCAGTATTTT
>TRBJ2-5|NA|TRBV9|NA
CASSVEDIKTQYF
TGTGCCAGCAGCGTAGAGGACATCAAGACCCAGTACTTC
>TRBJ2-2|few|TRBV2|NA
CASRGPRGTGELFF
TGTGCCAGCAGAGGGCCGCGGGGCACCGGGGAGCTGTTTTTT
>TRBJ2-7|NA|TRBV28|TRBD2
CASVRLAGGYEQYF
TGTGCCAGCGTACGGCTAGCGGGAGGCTACGAGCAGTACTTC
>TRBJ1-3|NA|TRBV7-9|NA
CASSRRQAPFGNTIYF
TGTGCCAGCAGCAGGCGACAGGCCCCGTTTGGAAACACCATATATTTT